Each of the 15 T cell receptor beta chains below was sequenced from the same sample in a study of cytomegalovirus exposure and HLA in healthy donors. 13 Jbeta primers and 60 Vbeta primers were used for the PCR. Produced via immunoSEQ multiplex PCR; TCRdb's table is partial and in-frame only. The sample records about 140,000 clones, 66% being singletons. Sequenced input: PBMCs. These receptors were collected from a woman aged 60-75 years in good health and CMV-seronegative.

This chain connects TRBV29-1 to TRBJ2-5, with 11 bases lining up with TRBD2. With V trimmed by 6 bases and J by 1 base, 10 bases remained unmatched. The CDR3 is 16 amino acids. Germline CDR1 and CDR2: SQVTM and ANQGSEA. Here the CDR3 DNA reads TGCAGCGTCGACCAGCTAGCGGGAGGTCCCCAAGAGACCCAGTACTTC. Its protein is CSVDQLAGGPQETQYF.

The chain joins TRBV27 to TRBJ1-4; 9 bases match TRBD1. Unmatched junction bases numbered 7, after V lost 6 bases and J lost 8 bases. This CDR3 has 14 amino acids. Germline V gene data show CDR1 as MNHEY and CDR2 as SMNVEV (reference sequence). The CDR3 nucleotides read TGTGCCAGCAGGCCTGGGACAGGGCAGGAAAAACTGTTTTTT. This sequence encodes CASRPGTGQEKLFF.

In this sample, this clone turned up once. The chain combines TRBV12-5 with TRBJ1-3; the D gene is possibly TRBD1 (5 bases). CDR3 length: 15 residues. With 6 bases removed from V and 4 bases from J, the gap between germline ends came to 16 bases. Germline V gene data show CDR1 as LGHNT and CDR2 as FRNRAP. The CDR3 sequence: CASGPLGGYGNTIYF. DNA of the CDR3: TGTGCTAGTGGCCCCTTGGGGGGTTACGGAAACACCATATATTTT.

The chain uses TRBV9 and TRBJ2-1; TRBD2 aligns across 9 bases. The junction had 12 bases not matched to a gene; V was cut back by 0 bases and J by 2 bases. The CDR3 has 19 residues. The germline CDR1 and CDR2 sequences are SGDLS and YYNGEE. Written as DNA, the CDR3 is TGTGCCAGCAGCGTAGAGGTGCGGGGGGGCTGGGGCACCTACAATGAGCAGTTCTTC. Its protein product is CASSVEVRGGWGTYNEQFF.

The gene calls are TRBV7-5 and TRBJ2-3; TRBD2 is the table's D call and was not checked against the DNA. TRBV7-5 is marked as a pseudogene. There are 15 residues in the CDR3. The CDR3 loop reads CVRSLGRRSTDTQYF. The CDR3 bases are TGTGTCAGAAGCTTAGGACGGCGGAGCACAGATACGCAGTATTTT.

In DNA form, the CDR3 reads TGTGCCAGCAGGGGGACTAGTTCTTTCACAGATACGCAGTATTTT. Translated: CASRGTSSFTDTQYF. This chain links TRBV6-6 with TRBJ2-3, with 8 bases lining up with TRBD2. CDR1 MNHNY and CDR2 SVGAGI come from the germline V gene (reference sequence). V lost 6 bases to trimming and J lost 2 bases; unmatched junction nucleotides: 7. The CDR3 sequence is 15 residues long.

This clone appeared a single time. The V and J genes are TRBV6-6 and TRBJ2-7, with a weak D call TRBD1 (5 bases). Per germline, CDR1 MNHNY and CDR2 SVGAGI (reference sequence). The CDR3 covers 13 residues. Trimming stripped 4 bases from V and 3 bases from J, with 10 bases between. The CDR3 protein is CASSLQDNYEQYF. CDR3 nucleotide sequence: TGTGCCAGCAGTTTGCAGGACAACTACGAGCAGTACTTC.

This sequence joins TRBV28 and TRBJ1-1; D uncertain. The germline V gene has CDR1 MDHEN and CDR2 SYDVKM. The CDR3 is made up of 14 amino acids. V lost 4 bases, J lost 7 bases, and 16 bases lay in between. DNA of the CDR3: TGTGCCAGCAGTTCAGCGGTGTCACCGTTTGAAGCTTTCTTT. It codes for CASSSAVSPFEAFF.

The chain joins TRBV7-2 to TRBJ2-7; a possible D gene is TRBD2 (5 bases). Germline values: CDR1 SGHTA, CDR2 FQGNSA. Deletions cut 1 base from V and 3 bases from J, with 13 bases between. CDR3 length: 15 amino acids. The CDR3 loop is CASSLVANQDYEQYF. CDR3 bases: TGTGCCAGCAGCTTAGTAGCGAACCAAGACTACGAGCAGTACTTC. The variable domain in full, completed from reference TRBV7-2 and TRBJ2-7, reads GAGVSQSPSNKVTEKGKDVELRCDPISGHTALYWYRQSLGQGLEFLIYFQGNSAPDKSGLPSDRFSAERTGGSVSTLTIQRTQQEDSAVYLCASSLVANQDYEQYFGPGTRLTVT.

V and J are TRBV7-8 and TRBJ2-4, with TRBD1 matching over 9 bases. This CDR3 is 14 amino acids long. The V and J ends lost 1 base and 7 bases, in that order; junction bases with no gene match: 2. Germline-derived CDR1 and CDR2 are SGHVS and FQNEAQ. CDR3 in DNA: TGTGCCAGCAGCTTAGACAGGGGGCCGAACATTCAGTACTTC. This sequence encodes CASSLDRGPNIQYF.

The chain employs TRBV7-5 and TRBJ1-2; TRBD1 is the table's D call and was not checked against the DNA. TRBV7-5 is labeled a pseudogene. CDR3 length: 15 amino acids. The CDR3 protein is CVRSLETGTEDGYTF. DNA of the CDR3: TGTGTCAGAAGCTTAGAGACCGGGACAGAGGACGGCTACACCTTC.

The chain couples TRBV25-1 to TRBJ1-2, with 9 bases lining up with TRBD1. J gave up 8 bases and V 4 bases, and 20 bases lay outside the gene matches. The CDR3 covers 18 residues. Germline CDR1 MGHDK, CDR2 SYGVNS. The CDR3 region has the DNA TGTGCCAGCAGTGGCCCCGCGCCCGGGACAGGGATTCATTACGGCTACACCTTC. Its protein is CASSGPAPGTGIHYGYTF.

This clone has just one count. The chain combines TRBV6-5 with TRBJ2-1; D possibly corresponds to TRBD2 (6 bases). In germline, CDR1 is MNHEY, CDR2 SVGAGI. V was clipped by 6 bases and J by 10 bases, with 16 bases between them. This CDR3 is 13 amino acids long. The CDR3 DNA follows: TGTGCCAGCAGCCAGGGAGGAAAAGAGGAGCAGTTCTTC. It yields the protein CASSQGGKEEQFF.

This clone was detected only a few times. A junction boundary mismatches the germline segment, possibly from a read error. The V and J genes are TRBV7-9 and TRBJ2-1; D remains ambiguous. Germline V gene data show CDR1 as SEHNR and CDR2 as FQNEAQ (reference sequence). The CDR3 covers 12 residues. In nucleotides, the CDR3 is TGTTCCAGCAGCCCACCAGGCTTTGAGCAGTTCTTC. Protein product: CSSSPPGFEQFF.

The chain joins TRBV7-3 to TRBJ2-2; D is undetermined. Trimming removed 2 bases from V and 1 base from J, with 8 bases in between. The CDR3 has 15 amino acids. Germline V lookup: CDR1 SGHTA, CDR2 FQGTGA. CDR3 sequence reads: CASSLYPGNTGELFF. The CDR3 DNA is TGTGCCAGCAGCTTATATCCAGGGAACACCGGGGAGCTGTTTTTT.